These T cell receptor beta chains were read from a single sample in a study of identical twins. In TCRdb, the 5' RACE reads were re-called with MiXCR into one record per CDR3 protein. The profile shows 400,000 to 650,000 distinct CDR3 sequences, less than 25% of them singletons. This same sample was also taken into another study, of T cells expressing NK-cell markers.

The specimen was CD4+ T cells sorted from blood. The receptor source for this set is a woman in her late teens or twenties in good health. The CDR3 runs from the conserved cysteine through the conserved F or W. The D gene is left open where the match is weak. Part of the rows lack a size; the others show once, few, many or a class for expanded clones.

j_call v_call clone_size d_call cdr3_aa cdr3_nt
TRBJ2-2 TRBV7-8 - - CASSPWDLGTGELFF TGTGCCAGCAGCCCCTGGGACTTGGGTACCGGGGAGCTGTTTTTT
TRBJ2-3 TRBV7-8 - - CASSSHRVRSDTQYF TGTGCCAGCAGCTCCCACAGGGTGCGCTCCGATACGCAGTATTTT
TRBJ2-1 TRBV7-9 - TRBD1 CASSLVTGAKSRDEQFF TGTGCCAGCAGCTTAGTAACAGGGGCAAAAAGCAGAGATGAGCAGTTCTTC
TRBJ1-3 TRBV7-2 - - CASSLASRRNTIYF TGTGCCAGCAGCTTAGCGTCCCGCCGGAACACCATATATTTT
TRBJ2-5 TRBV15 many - CATSRDKGGEETQYF TGTGCCACCAGCAGAGATAAGGGGGGAGAAGAGACCCAGTACTTC
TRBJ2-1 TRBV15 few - CATSLVSYNEQFF TGTGCCACCAGCCTAGTCTCCTACAATGAGCAGTTCTTC
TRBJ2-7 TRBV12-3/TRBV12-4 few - CASRGDGLSYEQYF TGTGCCAGCAGGGGGGACGGGCTCTCCTACGAGCAGTACTTC
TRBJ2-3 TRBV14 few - CASSPLGRDPTDTQYF TGTGCCAGCAGCCCTCTTGGGCGGGACCCCACAGATACGCAGTATTTT
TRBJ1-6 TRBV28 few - CASSLSTAPLHF TGTGCCAGCAGTTTATCGACCGCACCCCTCCACTTT
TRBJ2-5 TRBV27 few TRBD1 CASTSVGTGSQETQYF TGTGCCAGCACCTCCGTGGGGACAGGGTCTCAAGAGACCCAGTACTTC
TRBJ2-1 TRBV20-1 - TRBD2 CRVTSGGYNEQFF TGCAGAGTAACTAGCGGGGGCTACAATGAGCAGTTCTTC
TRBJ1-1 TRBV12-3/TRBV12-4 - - CATPGGGAEAFF TGTGCCACCCCTGGGGGGGGCGCTGAAGCTTTCTTT
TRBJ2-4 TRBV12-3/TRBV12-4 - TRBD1 CASSRTGLSGNIQYF TGTGCCAGCAGTAGGACAGGGCTCTCTGGAAACATTCAGTACTTC
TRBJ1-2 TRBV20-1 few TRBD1 CSAAGTGAYGYTF TGCAGTGCTGCTGGGACAGGGGCCTATGGCTACACCTTC
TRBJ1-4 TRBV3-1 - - CASSTDSEKLFF TGTGCCAGCAGTACGGACAGTGAAAAACTGTTTTTT
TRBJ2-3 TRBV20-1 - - CSGVPRTDTQYF TGCAGTGGGGTGCCTAGAACAGATACGCAGTATTTT
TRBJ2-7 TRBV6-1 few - CASSKREDYEQYF TGTGCCAGCAGTAAGAGGGAGGACTACGAGCAGTACTTC
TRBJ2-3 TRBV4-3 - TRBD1 CASSQEFGDRGTDTQYF TGCGCCAGCAGCCAAGAATTCGGGGACAGGGGGACTGATACGCAGTATTTT
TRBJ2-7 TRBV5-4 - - CASGGGGSYEQYF TGTGCCAGCGGAGGGGGGGGATCCTACGAGCAGTACTTC
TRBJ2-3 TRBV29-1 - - CSVEFSGKDTQYF TGCAGCGTTGAATTCTCGGGGAAGGATACGCAGTATTTT
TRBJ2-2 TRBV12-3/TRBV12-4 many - CASRYRPGNTGELFF TGTGCCAGCAGATACCGGCCGGGGAACACCGGGGAGCTGTTTTTT
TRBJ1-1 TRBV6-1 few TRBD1 CASRRTGMNTEAFF TGTGCCAGCAGACGGACAGGCATGAACACTGAAGCTTTCTTT
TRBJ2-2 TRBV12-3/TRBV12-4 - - CASSLADRVGRAGELFF TGTGCCAGCAGTTTAGCAGATAGGGTTGGCCGGGCCGGGGAGCTGTTTTTT
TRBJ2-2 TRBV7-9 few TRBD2 CASSLSLAGVGTGELFF TGTGCCAGCAGCTTAAGCCTAGCGGGAGTAGGAACCGGGGAGCTGTTTTTT
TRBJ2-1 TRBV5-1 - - CASSLAPTGSYNEQFF TGCGCCAGCAGCTTGGCCCCTACTGGCTCCTACAATGAGCAGTTCTTC
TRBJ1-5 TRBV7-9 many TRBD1 CASSLDRDQPQHF TGTGCCAGCAGCCTAGACAGGGATCAGCCCCAGCATTTT
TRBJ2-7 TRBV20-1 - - CSARALRGEQYF TGCAGTGCTAGAGCCCTCCGGGGCGAGCAGTACTTC
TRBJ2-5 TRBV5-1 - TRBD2 CASSPLAGGPEETQYF TGCGCCAGCAGCCCATTAGCGGGAGGGCCGGAAGAGACCCAGTACTTC
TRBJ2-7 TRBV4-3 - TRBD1 CASSQGTGGGLGEQYF TGCGCCAGCAGCCAAGGAACAGGGGGCGGCCTGGGGGAGCAGTACTTC
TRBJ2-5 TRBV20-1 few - CSAPSRQETQYF TGCAGTGCTCCCAGCCGGCAAGAGACCCAGTACTTC
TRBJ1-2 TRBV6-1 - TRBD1 CASRGGQGYQDGYTF TGTGCCAGCAGGGGGGGACAGGGGTATCAGGATGGCTACACCTTC
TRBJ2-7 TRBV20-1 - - CSALRARTYEQYF TGCAGTGCTCTCAGGGCTAGGACCTACGAGCAGTACTTC
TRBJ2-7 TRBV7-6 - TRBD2 CASSLYQRGSYEQYF TGTGCCAGCAGCTTATATCAGCGGGGTTCCTACGAGCAGTACTTC
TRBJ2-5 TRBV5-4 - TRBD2 CASSLVAGEGETQYF TGTGCCAGCAGCTTAGTAGCGGGAGAAGGAGAGACCCAGTACTTC
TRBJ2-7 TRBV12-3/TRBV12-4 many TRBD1 CASRRGTGSYEQYF TGTGCCAGCAGGCGAGGGACAGGTTCCTACGAGCAGTACTTC
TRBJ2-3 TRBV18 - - CASSPPSPGANTDTQYF TGTGCCAGCTCACCACCGAGCCCGGGAGCTAACACAGATACGCAGTATTTT
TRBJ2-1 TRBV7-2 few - CASRSGRMNPNEQFF TGTGCCAGCAGATCCGGGAGAATGAATCCGAATGAGCAGTTCTTC
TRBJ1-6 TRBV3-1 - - CASSQEIGSPLHF TGTGCCAGCAGCCAAGAAATAGGCTCACCCCTCCACTTT
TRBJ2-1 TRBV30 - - CAWSLMGGFLF TGTGCCTGGAGTCTGATGGGGGGTTTTCTCTTC
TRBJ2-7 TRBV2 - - CASSERTFPPYEQYF TGTGCCAGCAGTGAAAGGACTTTTCCTCCCTACGAGCAGTACTTC
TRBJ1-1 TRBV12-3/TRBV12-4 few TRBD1 CASSLSQGAAEAFF TGTGCCAGCAGTTTATCCCAGGGGGCGGCTGAAGCTTTCTTT
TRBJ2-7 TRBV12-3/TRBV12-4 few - CASSLGRDRGEQYF TGTGCCAGCAGTTTAGGGCGGGATAGGGGCGAGCAGTACTTC
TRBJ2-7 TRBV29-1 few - CSVVRGSSYEQYF TGCAGCGTTGTACGGGGGAGCTCCTACGAGCAGTACTTC
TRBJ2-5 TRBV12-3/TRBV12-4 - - CASSTHQETQYF TGTGCCAGCAGTACACACCAAGAGACCCAGTACTTC
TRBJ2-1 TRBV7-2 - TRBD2 CASSLGSAGGYNEQFF TGTGCCAGCAGCTTAGGGTCAGCGGGGGGATACAATGAGCAGTTCTTC
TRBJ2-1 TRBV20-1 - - CSASPEYNEQFF TGCAGTGCTAGCCCAGAATACAATGAGCAGTTCTTC
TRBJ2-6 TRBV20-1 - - CSASDGGGSGANVLTF TGCAGTGCCTCGGACGGAGGGGGCTCTGGGGCCAACGTCCTGACTTTC
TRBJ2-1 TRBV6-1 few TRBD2 CASSLTSGSFYEQFF TGTGCCAGCAGTCTTACTAGCGGGAGCTTTTATGAGCAGTTCTTC
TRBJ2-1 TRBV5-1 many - CASSLGVQDNEQFF TGCGCCAGCAGCTTGGGAGTACAGGACAATGAGCAGTTCTTC
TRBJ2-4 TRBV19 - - CASSIGTRKNIQYF TGTGCCAGTAGTATAGGGACACGCAAAAACATTCAGTACTTC
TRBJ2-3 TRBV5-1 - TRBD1 CASSRDRGQTDTQYF TGCGCCAGCAGCAGGGACAGGGGGCAAACAGATACGCAGTATTTT
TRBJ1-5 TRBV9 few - CASSLRGHLDQPQHF TGTGCCAGCAGCTTACGAGGCCATCTCGATCAGCCCCAGCATTTT
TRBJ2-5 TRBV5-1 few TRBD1 CASSLDRGDQETQYF TGCGCCAGCAGCTTGGACAGGGGCGACCAAGAGACCCAGTACTTC
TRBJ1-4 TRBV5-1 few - CASSLKTSANNEKLFF TGCGCCAGCAGCTTGAAGACCAGTGCCAATAATGAAAAACTGTTTTTT